A single sample gave rise to the 21 T cell receptor beta chains below, sequenced in a study of Tregs in tolerant kidney transplant recipients. Generated by immunoSEQ multiplex PCR, the TCRdb table keeps only in-frame clones and is missing some. The sample includes about 110,000 clones, 90% seen only once; the top ten take about 0.35%. The source material was CD4+ T cells from blood, sampled before the transplant. The receptors were sampled from a human donor who received a combined kidney and bone marrow transplant.

The chain couples TRBV18 to TRBJ1-5; a weak D match, TRBD1 (6 bases). Germline CDR1 and CDR2: KGHSH and LQKENI. CDR3 length: 16 amino acids. The V and J ends lost 3 bases and 3 bases respectively, with 15 bases between them. CDR3 residues: CASSPDTGSINQPQHF. CDR3 bases: TGTGCCAGCTCACCGGACACAGGGTCAATCAATCAGCCCCAGCATTTT.

This chain joins TRBV10-2 and TRBJ2-1, with 7 bases aligning to TRBD2. Trimming took 2 bases from V and 5 from J; bases not matched to a gene: 12. CDR3 size: 17 residues. CDR1 is WSHSY and CDR2 is SAAADI in the germline V gene. DNA for the CDR3: TGCGCCAGCAGTGAGCCTCAAGCGGGACTGAGGGACAATGAGCAGTTCTTC. Residues: CASSEPQAGLRDNEQFF.

J is TRBJ2-4 and V is TRBV5-4; TRBD2 might be the D (5 bases). Per germline, CDR1 SGHNT and CDR2 YYREEE (reference sequence). V gave up 4 bases and J gave up 4 bases, with 6 bases separating them. The CDR3 spans 12 residues. CDR3 sequence reads: CASSRGKNIQYF. The CDR3 DNA reads as TGTGCCAGCAGCCGGGGTAAAAACATTCAGTACTTC.

This rearrangement joins TRBV5-1 to TRBJ1-2; 8 bases are a match to TRBD1. V lost 7 bases and J lost 4; bases outside the gene matches: 12. CDR3 length equals 15 residues. Germline-derived CDR1 and CDR2 are SGHRS and YFSETQ. In DNA form, the CDR3 reads TGCGCCAGCTCTTCCGATGAGGGACAGGTCTATGGCTACACCTTC. Amino acid sequence: CASSSDEGQVYGYTF.

The rearrangement joins TRBV5-4 to TRBJ1-1; 8 bases agree with TRBD1. Germline V gene sequence: CDR1 SGHNT, CDR2 YYREEE (reference sequence). V lost 3 bases and J lost 0; bases outside the gene matches: 4. The CDR3 length is 15 residues. CDR3 bases: TGTGCCAGCAGCTACGGGGACAGGCTGAACACTGAAGCTTTCTTT. This sequence encodes CASSYGDRLNTEAFF.

This chain connects TRBV5-5 to TRBJ1-1, with D perhaps TRBD1 (5 bases). The V gene's germline CDR1 is SGHKS and CDR2 YYEKEE (reference sequence). Trimming removed 0 bases at V and 7 bases at J, with 16 bases between. This CDR3 is built from 15 residues. The CDR3: CASSLGIGQGIEAFF. The CDR3 DNA is TGTGCCAGCAGCTTGGGAATTGGACAAGGAATTGAAGCTTTCTTT.

The chain joins TRBV10-2 to TRBJ1-2; TRBD1 agrees at 9 bases. Germline CDR1 reads WSHSY; CDR2 reads SAAADI. The V and J ends lost 4 bases and 2 bases, in that order; junction bases with no gene match: 5. The CDR3 totals 15 residues. The CDR3 spells CASSGPDRGNYGYTF. The CDR3 bases are TGCGCCAGCAGTGGCCCCGACAGGGGGAACTATGGCTACACCTTC.

The J gene is TRBJ1-5, the V gene TRBV28; D not certain. The germline V and J ends were trimmed by 4 bases and 3 bases, with 10 bases remaining between them. This CDR3 is 14 amino acids long. Germline values: CDR1 MDHEN, CDR2 SYDVKM. The CDR3 protein is CASSSGKPNQPQHF. The CDR3 DNA reads TGTGCCAGCAGTTCCGGGAAACCCAATCAGCCCCAGCATTTT.

The chain carries TRBV15 and TRBJ2-5; D is undetermined. Germline V lookup: CDR1 LNHNV, CDR2 YYDKDF (reference sequence). This CDR3 contains 15 residues. Trimming left V 0 bases short and J 2 bases short, with 10 bases between. CDR3 sequence reads: CATSRDASKQETQYF. The CDR3 DNA reads as TGTGCCACCAGCAGAGATGCGTCTAAGCAAGAGACCCAGTACTTC.

This chain links TRBV2 with TRBJ2-1; the match to TRBD2 covers 7 bases. The CDR3 spans 17 residues. V dropped 6 bases and J dropped 8; count of bases not matched to a gene: 19. CDR1 and CDR2 from the germline V gene are SNHLY and FYNNEI. CDR3 protein: CASSGGKTSRAWDEQFF. CDR3 in DNA: TGTGCCAGCAGCGGCGGGAAGACTAGCAGGGCATGGGATGAGCAGTTCTTC.

The V call is TRBV7-2, the J call TRBJ1-2; 7 nucleotides align to TRBD1. The CDR3 contains 14 residues. CDR1 is SGHTA, CDR2 FQGNSA, per germline. With V trimmed by 2 bases and J by 2 bases, 2 bases remained unmatched. The CDR3 is CASSLNRGNYGYTF. Written as DNA, the CDR3 is TGTGCCAGCAGCTTAAACAGGGGCAACTATGGCTACACCTTC.

This clone has just one count. The rearrangement links TRBV19 to TRBJ2-1; D is possibly TRBD2 (6 bases). Germline values: CDR1 LNHDA, CDR2 SQIVND (reference sequence). Trimming pared 3 bases from V and 7 bases from J, leaving 19 bases between. The CDR3 covers 16 residues. The CDR3 bases are TGTGCCAGTAGTATTGGGTCGAGCGGGCGCTTGAATGAGCAGTTCTTC. It yields the protein CASSIGSSGRLNEQFF.

Comment on this clone: Relative to the germline gene, one junction end is altered; a read error may explain this. The chain couples TRBV28 to TRBJ2-3, with 10 bases that match TRBD2. This CDR3 comprises 12 residues. Germline lookup yields CDR1 MDHEN and CDR2 SYDVKM. Written as DNA, the CDR3 is TGTGCCAGCAGTTTCCTAGCGGGAGTTCGACAATTT. Its protein is CASSFLAGVRQF.

This clone was recorded only once. The chain couples TRBV7-2 to TRBJ2-2; 11 nucleotides match TRBD2. The germline V gene encodes CDR1 SGHTA and CDR2 FQGNSA. V trimming: 3 bases; J trimming: 4 bases; junction bases outside the gene matches: 13. CDR3 length: 19 amino acids. The chain's CDR3 is CASSFRVAGGPLGTGELFF. The CDR3 DNA reads as TGTGCCAGCAGCTTTAGGGTAGCGGGAGGGCCCCTCGGCACCGGGGAGCTGTTTTTT.

The chain joins TRBV6-5 to TRBJ2-7, with 9 bases aligning to TRBD2. Looked up from germline, CDR1 is MNHEY and CDR2 is SVGAGI. J lost 3 bases, V lost 8 bases, and 11 bases had no gene match. This CDR3 is 15 amino acids long. The DNA for the CDR3 is TGTGCCAGCCTCGGGGGAGGCGGGAGGGACTACGAGCAGTACTTC. Translating gives CASLGGGGRDYEQYF.

The rearrangement links TRBV4-1 to TRBJ2-2, with TRBD1 as a possible D gene (7 bases). Trimming shortened V by 1 base and J by 5 bases, and 17 bases separated the two germline ends. The CDR3 consists of 17 residues. Germline CDR1 and CDR2: MGHRA and YSYEKL. The CDR3: CASSQAGGGAGTGELFF. DNA of the CDR3: TGCGCCAGCAGCCAAGCTGGAGGGGGCGCAGGGACCGGGGAGCTGTTTTTT.

The CDR3 here is CASSFTGTPRRPQHF. In nucleotides, the CDR3 is TGTGCCAGCAGCTTTACAGGGACCCCTCGGAGGCCCCAGCATTTT. V usage is TRBV7-8 and J usage is TRBJ1-5; D may be TRBD1 (6 bases). Looked up from germline, CDR1 is SGHVS and CDR2 is FQNEAQ. The CDR3 spans 15 residues. The V end lost 3 bases, the J end lost 9 bases, and 18 bases lay between the germline ends.

The chain combines TRBV5-1 with TRBJ2-2; the D gene is possibly TRBD2 (6 bases). Looked up from germline, CDR1 is SGHRS and CDR2 is YFSETQ. V lost 4 bases, J lost 1 base, and 11 bases lay in between. CDR3 length: 15 residues. The CDR3 loop reads CASSALAVNTGELFF. CDR3 coding DNA: TGCGCCAGCAGCGCCTTAGCGGTGAACACCGGGGAGCTGTTTTTT.

V is TRBV2 and J is TRBJ1-1; no firm D call. CDR3 length: 15 amino acids. CDR1 is SNHLY and CDR2 is FYNNEI in the germline V gene. The V gene lost 7 bases and the J gene lost 6 bases, with 21 bases spanning the gap. The CDR3 here is CASIPPGGRSAEAFF. CDR3 in DNA: TGTGCCAGCATCCCCCCGGGCGGGAGGAGCGCTGAAGCTTTCTTT.

The DNA of the CDR3 is TGTGCCAGCAGTCGCCGATACGCCGGGGGGACCTACGAGCAGTACTTC. Residues: CASSRRYAGGTYEQYF. The chain links TRBV27 to TRBJ2-7; 7 bases map to TRBD2. This CDR3 contains 16 residues. The V segment lost 5 bases and the J segment 2 bases; nucleotides outside the gene matches: 12. The germline gives CDR1 MNHEY, CDR2 SMNVEV (reference sequence).

This sequence joins TRBV28 and TRBJ2-2, with 8 bases aligning to TRBD2. Per the germline V gene, CDR1 is MDHEN and CDR2 is SYDVKM. The ends lost 2 bases at V and 5 bases at J; junction bases unmatched: 10. The CDR3 sequence is 17 residues long. The CDR3 loop is CASSLMGGREGTGELFF. The CDR3 bases are TGTGCCAGCAGTTTAATGGGGGGCCGGGAGGGGACCGGGGAGCTGTTTTTT.